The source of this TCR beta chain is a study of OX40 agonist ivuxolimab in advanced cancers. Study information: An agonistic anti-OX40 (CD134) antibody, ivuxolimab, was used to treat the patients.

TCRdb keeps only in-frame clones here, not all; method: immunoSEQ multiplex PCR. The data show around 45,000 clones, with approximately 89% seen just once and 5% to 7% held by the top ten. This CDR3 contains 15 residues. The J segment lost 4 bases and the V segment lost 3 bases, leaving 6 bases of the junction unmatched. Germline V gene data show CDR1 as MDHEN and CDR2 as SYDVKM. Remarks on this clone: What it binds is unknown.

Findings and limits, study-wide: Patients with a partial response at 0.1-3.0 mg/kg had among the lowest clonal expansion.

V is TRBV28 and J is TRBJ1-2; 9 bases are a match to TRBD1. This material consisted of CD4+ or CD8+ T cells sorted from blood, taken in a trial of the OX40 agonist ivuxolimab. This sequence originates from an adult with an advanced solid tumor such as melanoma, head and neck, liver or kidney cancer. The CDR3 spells CASSLSGTGIYGYTF. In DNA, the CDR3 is TGTGCCAGCAGTTTGTCCGGGACAGGGATCTATGGCTACACCTTC.